Presented here are 5 T cell receptor beta chains from one specimen sequenced in a study of cytomegalovirus exposure and HLA in healthy donors. PCR involved 60 Vbeta and 13 Jbeta primers. The repertoire was sequenced with immunoSEQ multiplex PCR; TCRdb's copy has only in-frame clones and lacks some. The table shows about 120,000 clones, with 70% to 80% occurring only once. The sequencing input was PBMCs. These receptors were collected from a female donor in good health and CMV-seronegative.

The chain carries TRBV2 and TRBJ2-3, with 8 bases fitting TRBD1. The ends lost 6 bases at V and 7 bases at J; junction bases unmatched: 6. The V gene's germline CDR1 is SNHLY and CDR2 FYNNEI. This CDR3 region has 13 residues. The CDR3 DNA reads as TGTGCCAGCAGAGAGACAGGGGTATATACGCAGTATTTT. This encodes CASRETGVYTQYF.

The genes are TRBV5-1 and TRBJ1-4; D is unclear. This CDR3 region has 14 residues. Germline CDR1 and CDR2: SGHRS and YFSETQ. The germline V and J ends were trimmed by 5 bases and 8 bases, with 16 bases remaining between them. The CDR3 reads CASRPEPWEEKLFF. Written as DNA, the CDR3 is TGCGCCAGCAGACCGGAGCCGTGGGAGGAAAAACTGTTTTTT. Supplemented by reference TRBV5-1 and TRBJ1-4, the full variable domain reads KAGVTQTPRYLIKTRGQQVTLSCSPISGHRSVSWYQQTPGQGLQFLFEYFSETQRNKGNFPGRFSGRQFSNSRSEMNVSTLELGDSALYLCASRPEPWEEKLFFGSGTQLSVL.

For this clone: Different DNA sequences within this sample yield the same CDR3. V is TRBV6-1 and J is TRBJ2-3; 11 bases fit TRBD2. V trimming: 1 base; J trimming: 4 bases; junction bases outside the gene matches: 1. CDR3 length: 15 amino acids. Germline V CDR1 and CDR2: MNHNS, SASEGT. The CDR3 region has the DNA TGTGCCAGCAGTGAAGTAGCGGGGGGGGCAGATACGCAGTATTTT. This codes for CASSEVAGGADTQYF.

With respect to this clone: In the same sample, other DNA sequences code for this CDR3. The V call is TRBV11-2, the J call TRBJ1-4; 8 bases fit TRBD1. Germline CDR1 reads SGHAT; CDR2 reads FQNNGV. Unmatched junction bases numbered 1, after V lost 2 bases and J lost 5 bases. The CDR3 extends over 14 amino acids. The CDR3 region is CASSLNRGNEKLFF. The CDR3 DNA reads as TGTGCCAGCAGCTTAAACAGGGGGAATGAAAAACTGTTTTTT. Variable domain in full (rest from reference TRBV11-2 and TRBJ1-4): EAGVAQSPRYKIIEKRQSVAFWCNPISGHATLYWYQQILGQGPKLLIQFQNNGVVDDSQLPKDRFSAERLKGVDSTLKIQPAKLEDSAVYLCASSLNRGNEKLFFGSGTQLSVL.

The gene calls are TRBV5-4 and TRBJ2-5, with D perhaps TRBD1 (7 bases). The germline gives CDR1 SGHNT, CDR2 YYREEE (reference sequence). V dropped 2 bases and J dropped 7 bases, with 12 bases sitting between them. CDR3 length equals 13 residues. The CDR3 reads CASSFQGEVTQYF. In DNA form, the CDR3 reads TGTGCCAGCAGCTTCCAGGGGGAGGTGACCCAGTACTTC.